This is a list of T cell receptor beta chains from one sample in a study of Ad26.COV2.S vaccination and SARS-CoV-2 variants. Generated by immunoSEQ multiplex PCR, the TCRdb table keeps only in-frame clones and is missing some. The sample yields 350,000 to 500,000 clones, 75% to 95% seen once. The material was peripheral blood, obtained in a trial of Ad26.COV2.S vaccine versus placebo. The source is a person between 18 and 60 years old who received the Ad26.COV2.S COVID-19 vaccine or a placebo. The conserved cysteine and the conserved F or W are not part of the CDR3 here.

J gene: TRBJ1-1; V gene: TRBV5-8; CDR3 protein: ASSLVRNTEAF
J gene: TRBJ1-1; V gene: TRBV27; CDR3 protein: ASSFSTNTEAF
J gene: TRBJ1-2; V gene: TRBV3-1/TRBV3-2; CDR3 protein: ASSQGQFDGYT
J gene: TRBJ2-3; V gene: TRBV7-9; CDR3 protein: ASSLVISPDTQY
J gene: TRBJ2-7; V gene: TRBV5-4; CDR3 protein: ASSRYWDSYEQY
J gene: TRBJ1-1; V gene: TRBV12-3/TRBV12-4; CDR3 protein: ASSPGQGGRAF
J gene: TRBJ2-1; V gene: TRBV12-3/TRBV12-4; CDR3 protein: ASMGYNEQF
J gene: TRBJ2-1; V gene: TRBV19; CDR3 protein: ASSTRLTYNEQF
J gene: TRBJ1-5; V gene: TRBV24-1; CDR3 protein: ATSDSGQGFGQPQH
J gene: TRBJ2-5; V gene: TRBV6-5; CDR3 protein: ASSFSGQVSQETQY
J gene: TRBJ1-2; V gene: TRBV2; CDR3 protein: ASRGSDYYGYT
J gene: TRBJ2-1; V gene: TRBV27; CDR3 protein: ASSLTQAGEGYEQF
J gene: TRBJ2-4; V gene: TRBV19; CDR3 protein: ASSTIEPAKNIQY
J gene: TRBJ1-5; V gene: TRBV6-5; CDR3 protein: ASSLGWGNQPQH
J gene: TRBJ1-6; V gene: TRBV3-1/TRBV3-2; CDR3 protein: ASSRTGNYSPLH
J gene: TRBJ2-3; V gene: TRBV4-1; CDR3 protein: ASSQDRISDTQY
J gene: TRBJ2-5; V gene: TRBV4-3; CDR3 protein: ASSQDRGLAGAQETQY
J gene: TRBJ2-1; V gene: TRBV14; CDR3 protein: ASSRRGFGTGMAGWVSEQF
J gene: TRBJ1-6; V gene: TRBV30; CDR3 protein: AWSVQNRALPH
J gene: TRBJ2-7; V gene: TRBV7-9; CDR3 protein: ASSSPGIVPYEQY
J gene: TRBJ1-1; V gene: TRBV3-1/TRBV3-2; CDR3 protein: ASSQGFYRLNTEAF
J gene: TRBJ1-5; V gene: TRBV19; CDR3 protein: ASTFGQASNQPQH
J gene: TRBJ2-7; V gene: TRBV19; CDR3 protein: ASSLHLSGTAPYEQY
J gene: TRBJ2-7; V gene: TRBV6-5; CDR3 protein: ASSLTTGENYEQY
J gene: TRBJ1-1; V gene: TRBV27; CDR3 protein: ASSSLGARTEAF
J gene: TRBJ2-1; V gene: TRBV7-4; CDR3 protein: ASSSRLAAYNEQF
J gene: TRBJ2-7; V gene: TRBV9; CDR3 protein: ASSRFGTSDYEQY
J gene: TRBJ2-3; V gene: TRBV6-2/TRBV6-3; CDR3 protein: ASSPTNTDTQY
J gene: TRBJ2-2; V gene: TRBV2; CDR3 protein: ASSEMDLELF
J gene: TRBJ1-5; V gene: TRBV10-3; CDR3 protein: AISGQGDQPQH
J gene: TRBJ2-7; V gene: TRBV5-8; CDR3 protein: ASRMLASGDLSPYEQY
J gene: TRBJ2-1; V gene: TRBV30; CDR3 protein: AWSKVNEQF
J gene: TRBJ1-5; V gene: TRBV6-2/TRBV6-3; CDR3 protein: ASSNSGTGVQPQH
J gene: TRBJ2-1; V gene: TRBV27; CDR3 protein: ASSPGLAGGLTYNEQF
J gene: TRBJ1-2; V gene: TRBV7-8; CDR3 protein: ASSLGWEGGYT
J gene: TRBJ2-7; V gene: TRBV4-1; CDR3 protein: ASSQYYRGQSSFYEQY
J gene: TRBJ1-1; V gene: TRBV7-9; CDR3 protein: ASSLAQAAREAF
J gene: TRBJ2-3; V gene: TRBV5-1; CDR3 protein: ASSLEAGTDTQY
J gene: TRBJ2-1; V gene: TRBV5-6; CDR3 protein: ASSSGTGVYNEQF
J gene: TRBJ1-6; V gene: TRBV7-2; CDR3 protein: ASRVGGGSPLH
J gene: TRBJ2-1; V gene: TRBV20-1; CDR3 protein: SANERGRWNNEQF
J gene: TRBJ2-5; V gene: TRBV2; CDR3 protein: ASMLSPRETQY
J gene: TRBJ2-2; V gene: TRBV5-1; CDR3 protein: ASSLAGGTGELF
J gene: TRBJ2-1; V gene: TRBV29-1; CDR3 protein: SVGYRVGSYNEQF
J gene: TRBJ2-1; V gene: TRBV13; CDR3 protein: ASSLGLAQYNEQF
J gene: TRBJ2-7; V gene: TRBV15; CDR3 protein: ATSSTGSTYEQY
J gene: TRBJ2-2; V gene: TRBV5-6; CDR3 protein: ASSLFWDGPTTGELF
J gene: TRBJ2-3; V gene: TRBV2; CDR3 protein: ASSEVGGRTDTQY
J gene: TRBJ1-1; V gene: TRBV7-8; CDR3 protein: ASSRGRNTEAF
J gene: TRBJ2-1; V gene: TRBV9; CDR3 protein: ASSVGSVSYNEQF
J gene: TRBJ2-3; V gene: TRBV11-2; CDR3 protein: ASSLNGGHLPDTQY
J gene: TRBJ2-7; V gene: TRBV5-6; CDR3 protein: ASSLILRQYEQY
J gene: TRBJ2-6; V gene: TRBV13; CDR3 protein: ASSGEGWSGANVLT
J gene: TRBJ1-5; V gene: TRBV2; CDR3 protein: ASRPVQQYSNQPQH
J gene: TRBJ2-7; V gene: TRBV9; CDR3 protein: ASSVGPPYEQY
J gene: TRBJ2-1; V gene: TRBV5-1; CDR3 protein: ASSLQTSGRVNEQF
J gene: TRBJ1-3; V gene: TRBV20-1; CDR3 protein: SASNSGNTIY
J gene: TRBJ2-5; V gene: TRBV5-6; CDR3 protein: ASSLAIREETQY
J gene: TRBJ1-1; V gene: TRBV28; CDR3 protein: ASPPGQEQNTEAF